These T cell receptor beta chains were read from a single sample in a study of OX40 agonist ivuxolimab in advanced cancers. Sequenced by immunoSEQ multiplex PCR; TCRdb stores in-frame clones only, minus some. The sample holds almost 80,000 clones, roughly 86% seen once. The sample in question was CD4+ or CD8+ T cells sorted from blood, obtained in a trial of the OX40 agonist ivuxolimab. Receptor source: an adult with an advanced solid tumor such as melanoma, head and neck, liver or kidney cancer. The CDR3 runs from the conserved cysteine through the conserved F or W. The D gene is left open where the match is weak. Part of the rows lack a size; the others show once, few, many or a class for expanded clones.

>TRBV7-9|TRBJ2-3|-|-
TGTGCCAGCAGTATGGGGGTTGATACGCAGTATTTT
CASSMGVDTQYF
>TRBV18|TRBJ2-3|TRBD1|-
TGTGCCAGCTCACCAGGACAGGGTGACGCAGATACGCAGTATTTT
CASSPGQGDADTQYF
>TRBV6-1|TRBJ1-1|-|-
TGTGCCAGCAGTGAACGGGCGAACACTGAAGCTTTCTTT
CASSERANTEAFF
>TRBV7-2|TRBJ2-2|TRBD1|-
TGTGCCAGCAGCTCCAGCTCCGGGACAGGGGGTATCGGGGAGCTGTTTTTT
CASSSSSGTGGIGELFF
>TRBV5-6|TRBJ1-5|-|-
TGTGCCAGCAGCTTGGGTCGGCAGCCCCAGCATTTT
CASSLGRQPQHF
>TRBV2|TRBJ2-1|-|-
TGTGCCAGCAGTGCTGAGACCTACAATGAGCAGTTCTTC
CASSAETYNEQFF
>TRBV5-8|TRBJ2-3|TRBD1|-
TGTGCCAGCAGCTCCGCCGGGACAGGGTTACAAGATACGCAGTATTTT
CASSSAGTGLQDTQYF
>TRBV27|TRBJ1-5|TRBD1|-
TGTGCCAGCAGGAGGACAGGGGAAAATCAGCCCCAGCATTTT
CASRRTGENQPQHF
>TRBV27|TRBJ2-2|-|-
TGTGCCAGCAGTTTTAGGGGGGGGGAGCTGTTTTTT
CASSFRGGELFF
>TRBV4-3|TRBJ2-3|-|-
TGCGCCAGCAGCTCAGGGGTTTCGGGGGCCGGAGATACGCAGTATTTT
CASSSGVSGAGDTQYF
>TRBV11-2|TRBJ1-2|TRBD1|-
TGTGCCAGCAGCCACACGGGACAGGGCAGAATTGGCTACACCTTC
CASSHTGQGRIGYTF
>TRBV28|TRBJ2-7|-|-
TGTGCCAGCAGTCCCCGCGGGACTGCCGTCTACGAGCAGTACTTC
CASSPRGTAVYEQYF
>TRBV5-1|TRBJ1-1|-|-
TGCGCCAGCAGCTTAAGGGGGAACACTGAAGCTTTCTTT
CASSLRGNTEAFF
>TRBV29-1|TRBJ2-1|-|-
TGCAGCGTTGCCTACAATGAGCAGTTCTTC
CSVAYNEQFF
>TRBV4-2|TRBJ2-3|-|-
TGTGCCAGCAGCCCAAAGTGGGCAGATACGCAGTATTTT
CASSPKWADTQYF
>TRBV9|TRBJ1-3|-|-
TGTGCCAGCAGCGGGACCCCCGGAAAGAACTCCCCCCAGTTT
CASSGTPGKNSPQF
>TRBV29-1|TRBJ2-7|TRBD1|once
TGCAGCGTTACCGGGACAGCTTCCTACGAGCAGTACTTC
CSVTGTASYEQYF
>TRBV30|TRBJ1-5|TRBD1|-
TGTGCCTGGAGTCCAAGACAGGGAATGAGTCAGCCCCAGCATTTT
CAWSPRQGMSQPQHF
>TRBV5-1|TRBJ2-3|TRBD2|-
TGCGCCAGCAGCTTGAGGGGGACTAGCGGTAACACAGATACGCAGTATTTT
CASSLRGTSGNTDTQYF
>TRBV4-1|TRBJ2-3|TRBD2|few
TGCGCCAGCAGTAAAAGGGAAGCGGGGGGGCCTGCAGATACGCAGTATTTT
CASSKREAGGPADTQYF
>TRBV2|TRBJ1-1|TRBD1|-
TGTGCCACACAACAGGGGACAGTATACACTGAAGCTTTCTTT
CATQQGTVYTEAFF
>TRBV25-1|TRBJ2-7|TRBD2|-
TGTGCCAGTGGACTAGCGGGAGTGCACGAGCAGTACTTC
CASGLAGVHEQYF
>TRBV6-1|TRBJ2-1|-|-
TGTGCCAGCCGAGGGACTCTGAAGGCCAATGAGCAGTTCTTC
CASRGTLKANEQFF
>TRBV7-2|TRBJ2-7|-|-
TGTGCCAGCAGCTTAGACGGCGGGGCGAGCTCCTACGAGCAGTACTTC
CASSLDGGASSYEQYF
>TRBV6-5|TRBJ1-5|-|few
TGTGCCAGCAGTCAGACAGCCTCCTTTAATCAGCCCCAGCATTTT
CASSQTASFNQPQHF
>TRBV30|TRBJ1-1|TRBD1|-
TGTGCCTGGTGGACAGGGAGGATAGCTTTCTTT
CAWWTGRIAFF
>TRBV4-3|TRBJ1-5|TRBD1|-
TGCGCCAGCAGCCAAGATCTAAGGGAGGGGACAGAACATCAGCCCCAGCATTTT
CASSQDLREGTEHQPQHF
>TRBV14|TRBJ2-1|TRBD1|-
TGTGCCAGCAGCCAAGAGGGCAGGGGGACCAATGAGCAGTTCTTC
CASSQEGRGTNEQFF
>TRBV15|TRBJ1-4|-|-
TGTGCCACCAGCAGAGATTGGGGGCAGGATGAAAAACTGTTTTTT
CATSRDWGQDEKLFF
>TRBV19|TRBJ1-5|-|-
TGTGCCACCAGGGACGGAGAGGGGGGGAAGCCCCAGCATTTT
CATRDGEGGKPQHF
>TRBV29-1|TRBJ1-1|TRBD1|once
TGCAGCGTTCGGACAGGGCCGTCTGGCACTGAAGCTTTCTTT
CSVRTGPSGTEAFF
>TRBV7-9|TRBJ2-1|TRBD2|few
TGTGCCAGCAGAAAAGGCCTTCCGGGACTAGGGAGGGAGCAGTTCTTC
CASRKGLPGLGREQFF
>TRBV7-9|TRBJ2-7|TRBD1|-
TGTGCCAGCAGCTTAATCCGACAGGGAAAAAACGAGCAGTACTTT
CASSLIRQGKNEQYF
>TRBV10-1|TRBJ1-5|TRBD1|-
TGCGCCAGCAGTGAGCCCAAGGTGGTACAGGGGGGATTTTATAGCAATCAGCCCCAGCATTTT
CASSEPKVVQGGFYSNQPQHF
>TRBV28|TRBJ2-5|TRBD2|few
TGTGCCAGCAGTTTCGCGACCAGCGGGATTACGGAGACCCAGTACTTC
CASSFATSGITETQYF
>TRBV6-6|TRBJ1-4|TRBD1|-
TGTGCCAGCCCGAGTCGACAGGGGGCAGAAAAACTGTTTTTT
CASPSRQGAEKLFF
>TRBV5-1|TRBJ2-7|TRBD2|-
TGCGCCAGCAGCCCGACGATGACTAGCGAGATCTACGAGCAGTACTTC
CASSPTMTSEIYEQYF
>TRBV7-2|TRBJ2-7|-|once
TGTGCCAGCAGCTTAGGGGCGGGGACAAACTACGAGCAGTACTTC
CASSLGAGTNYEQYF
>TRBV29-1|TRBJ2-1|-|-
TGCAGCGTTGTGCCGGGGGTGAGTGAGCAGTTCTTC
CSVVPGVSEQFF
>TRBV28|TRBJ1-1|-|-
TGTGCCAGCCTTAGACAGAACACTGAAGCTTTCTTT
CASLRQNTEAFF
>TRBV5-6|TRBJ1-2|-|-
TGTGCCAGCACCCGAGGCCCGCTCGACTATGGCTACACCTTC
CASTRGPLDYGYTF
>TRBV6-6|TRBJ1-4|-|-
TGTGCCAGCAGCCGCGGACAGCTGGATGAAAAACTGTTTTTT
CASSRGQLDEKLFF
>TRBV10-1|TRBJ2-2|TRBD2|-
TGCGCCAGCAGCCTCGCGGGGGCCGGGGAGCTGTTTTTT
CASSLAGAGELFF
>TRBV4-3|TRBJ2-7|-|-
TGCGCCAGCAGCCAAGCTACCTTCGGGGCACCAGCCGAGCAGTACTTC
CASSQATFGAPAEQYF
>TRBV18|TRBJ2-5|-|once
TGTGCCAGCTCACTCGAGTGGGGGACCAGGGCCCAGTACTTC
CASSLEWGTRAQYF
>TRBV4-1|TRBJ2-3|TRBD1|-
TGCGCCAGCAGCCCCGGTCCAGGGGGAGCAGATACGCAGTATTTT
CASSPGPGGADTQYF
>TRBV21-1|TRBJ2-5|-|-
TGTGCCAGCAGCAACGAAGAGGACAGGAGACAAGAGACCCAGTACTTC
CASSNEEDRRQETQYF
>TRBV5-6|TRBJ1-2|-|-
TGTGCCAGCAGCTTGTACAGGGTAAGAGCTGACTATGGCTACACCTTC
CASSLYRVRADYGYTF
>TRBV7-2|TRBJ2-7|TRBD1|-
TGTGCCAGCAGCTTACTCGGGACAGGGGCTTACGAGCAGTACTTC
CASSLLGTGAYEQYF
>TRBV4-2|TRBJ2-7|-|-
TGTGCCAGCAGCTTAGATACCGCGGGCTCCTACGAGCAGTACTTC
CASSLDTAGSYEQYF
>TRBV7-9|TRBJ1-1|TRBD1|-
TGTGCCAGCAGCTTGACAGGGCCAGCTTTCTTT
CASSLTGPAFF
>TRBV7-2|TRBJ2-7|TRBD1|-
TGTGCCAGCAGCTTAGGCCCCCAGGGGGCGCCCTACGAGCAGTACTTC
CASSLGPQGAPYEQYF
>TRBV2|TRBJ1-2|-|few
TGTGCCAGCAGTGACCCGCTTGGTCCCGACAGTAACTATGGCTACACCTTC
CASSDPLGPDSNYGYTF